These T cell receptor beta chains were read from a single sample in a study of CD8+ T cells in alopecia areata. Repertoires were generated with immunoSEQ multiplex PCR, while TCRdb's copy carries only in-frame clones and drops some. Here the sample spans 93,000 or so clones, around three fifths being singletons. Sample: CD4+ T cells sorted from blood. The receptors here all came from a human donor in good health. The CDR3 runs from the conserved cysteine through the conserved F or W. Each record gives: D gene, J gene, V gene, CDR3 protein. D genes are given only for firm matches.

>NA|TRBJ2-7|TRBV29-1
CSVKMDAASYEQYF
>TRBD2|TRBJ2-1|TRBV7-2
CASSVLAGGRNEQFF
>NA|TRBJ1-1|TRBV29-1
CSVETAANTEAFF
>NA|TRBJ1-2|TRBV30
CAWSVDGSVGYTF
>TRBD1|TRBJ2-5|TRBV6-6
CASSSRDRGQETQYF
>NA|TRBJ1-2|TRBV5-1
CASSLGRNGDYGYTF
>NA|TRBJ1-1|TRBV7-9
CASSPPTGGSEAFF
>NA|TRBJ1-6|TRBV28
CASTLGGSSYNSPLHF
>NA|TRBJ1-5|TRBV25-1
CTDNLFNQPQHF
>TRBD1|TRBJ2-7|TRBV13
CASSGNTGDYEQYF
>NA|TRBJ1-2|TRBV9
CASSVATANYGYTF
>TRBD2|TRBJ2-1|TRBV7-2
CASSFAGDLEQFF
>NA|TRBJ2-4|TRBV5-1
CASSLGDEGNIQYF
>NA|TRBJ2-6|TRBV5-6
CASSLRGSGANVLTF
>NA|TRBJ1-6|TRBV4-3
CASSQELPNSPLHF
>NA|TRBJ1-6|TRBV2
CASKGQESPLHF
>TRBD1|TRBJ1-1|TRBV18
CASSPLGTGLNTEAFF
>TRBD1|TRBJ2-5|TRBV30
CAWSVGTGLVQETQYF
>TRBD1|TRBJ1-5|TRBV18
CASSPGTGGDQPQHF